Listed below are T cell receptor beta chains from one sample, sequenced in a study of blood T cell repertoires in COVID-19. This table comes from immunoSEQ multiplex PCR, and its TCRdb copy is limited to in-frame clones, with some not included. The sample has 55,000 to 70,000 clones; 85% to 90% are singletons. Sequencing used peripheral blood. These receptors originate from a woman between 45 and 60 years old with active or convalescent COVID-19. Each CDR3 is given without its conserved first and last residue.

J gene	V gene	CDR3 protein
TRBJ2-6	TRBV10-3	AISDPQGALVSGANVLT
TRBJ1-1	TRBV29-1	SVYIGTVIMNTEAF
TRBJ2-5	TRBV7-3	ASSSTGGRQETQY
TRBJ2-2	TRBV30	AWEPPGTGNSGELF
TRBJ2-7	TRBV21-1	ASSNWRAVYEQY
TRBJ1-3	TRBV11-2	ASSGMDRGGNTIY
TRBJ2-3	TRBV7-6	ASSLDGGAGLFRDTQY
TRBJ2-1	TRBV7-3	ASSVNRADEQF
TRBJ2-6	TRBV13	ASSAGISGANVLT
TRBJ2-7	TRBV6-6	ASSYSGPYEQY
TRBJ2-1	TRBV30	AWSDWEEQF
TRBJ2-1	TRBV2	ASRGGLGAIPYNEQF
TRBJ2-1	TRBV9	ASSVGNREYEQF
TRBJ1-6	TRBV19	ASSMARDSPLH
TRBJ2-3	TRBV7-3	ASSLMTGASTDTQY
TRBJ1-2	TRBV9	ASSDPIYGTGAGNYGYT
TRBJ1-3	TRBV11-2	ASSLDTGTGNTIY
TRBJ1-1	TRBV27	ASSFGGYTEAF
TRBJ2-4	TRBV7-3	ASSPEDRGENIQY
TRBJ2-5	TRBV19	ASSISRGPQETQY
TRBJ1-6	TRBV10-3	AIRDKWNSPLH
TRBJ2-1	TRBV9	ASSGLGEAKYNEQF
TRBJ2-3	TRBV25-1	ASSEMTSTDTQY
TRBJ1-4	TRBV6-5	ASRTQGIREKLF
TRBJ1-1	TRBV2	ASSEGGLTEAF
TRBJ2-1	TRBV24-1	ATSIGQGTLNEQF
TRBJ2-3	TRBV13	ASSNTGTSGRGTQY
TRBJ2-2	TRBV11-2	ASSLNRGRAGELF
TRBJ2-6	TRBV5-4	ASSLDRSIASGANVLT
TRBJ2-7	TRBV6-5	ASRETSGSSYEQY
TRBJ2-3	TRBV7-2	ASSLTSSITDTQY
TRBJ1-2	TRBV27	ASSLSGGYGYT